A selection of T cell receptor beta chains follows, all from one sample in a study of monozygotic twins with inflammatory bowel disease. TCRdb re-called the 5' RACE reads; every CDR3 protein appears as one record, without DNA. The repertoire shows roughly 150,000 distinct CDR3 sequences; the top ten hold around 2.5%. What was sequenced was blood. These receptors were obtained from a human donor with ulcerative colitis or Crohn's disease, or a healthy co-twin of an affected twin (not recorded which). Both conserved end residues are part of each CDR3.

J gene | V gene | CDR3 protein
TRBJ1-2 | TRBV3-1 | CASSQNPTGSFYGYTF
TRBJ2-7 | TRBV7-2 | CASSLLPAGLTYEQYF
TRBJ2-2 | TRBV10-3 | CAIRAGTGFGELFF
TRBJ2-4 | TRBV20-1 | CSQTGKNIQYF
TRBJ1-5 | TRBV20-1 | CSAPDRAGNQPQHF
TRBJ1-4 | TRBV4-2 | CASSQQGSEKLFF
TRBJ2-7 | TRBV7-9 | CASSWDGDSYEQYF
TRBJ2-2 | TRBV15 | CATSREGNTGELFF
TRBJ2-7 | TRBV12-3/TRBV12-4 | CASSLGTGLYEQYF
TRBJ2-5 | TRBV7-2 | CASSLTLGLHLQETQYF
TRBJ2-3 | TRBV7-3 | CASSLTASGGKDTQYF
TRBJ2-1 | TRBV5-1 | CASSSGPLRGEQFF
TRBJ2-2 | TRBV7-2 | CASSLDRGSSVTGELFF
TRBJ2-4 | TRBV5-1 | CASSLDFTGGNIQYF
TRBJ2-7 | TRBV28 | CASSLRTPPTLEQYF
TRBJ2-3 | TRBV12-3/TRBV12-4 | CASSPAGRGGMSKGTDTQYF
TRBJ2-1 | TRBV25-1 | CASSDRRQGRGNEQFF
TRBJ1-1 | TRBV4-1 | CASSPTRQGIGTEAFF
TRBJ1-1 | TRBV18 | CASSPPGTGGRGDTEAFF
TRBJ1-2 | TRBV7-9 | CASSSESQSDGYTF
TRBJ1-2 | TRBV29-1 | CSVEGVGTGPMRYTF
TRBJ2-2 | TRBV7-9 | CDSSLASGAGELCF
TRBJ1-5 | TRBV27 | CASSLAGAKSQPQHF
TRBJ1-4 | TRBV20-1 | CSARPVEKLFF
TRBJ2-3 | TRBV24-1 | CATSDTRQITDTQYF
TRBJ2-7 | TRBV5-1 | CASNEGNRPTQYF
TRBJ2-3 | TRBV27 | CASSLDLADTQYF
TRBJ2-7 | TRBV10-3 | CAISERVAGAENYEQYF
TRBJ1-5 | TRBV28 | CASTTGVTQPQHF
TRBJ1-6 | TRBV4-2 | CASSQEGNSPLHF
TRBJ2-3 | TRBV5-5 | CASSLLDRGAAQYF
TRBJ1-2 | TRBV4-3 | CASSQGGGPYGYTF
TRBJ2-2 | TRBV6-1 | CASNHGQRNTGELFF
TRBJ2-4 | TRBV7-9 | CASSPRRTLAKNIQYF
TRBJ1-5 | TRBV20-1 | CSARGELSNQPQHF
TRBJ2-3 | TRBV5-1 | CASSSRGAGGQADTQYF
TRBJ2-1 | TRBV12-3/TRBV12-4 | CASSLAGLAGTNEQFF
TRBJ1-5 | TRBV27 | CASSLQVSNQPQHF
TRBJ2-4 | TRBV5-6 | CASSPGSGQALAKNIQYF
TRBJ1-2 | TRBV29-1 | CSVVEVANYGYTF
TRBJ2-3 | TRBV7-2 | CASSLRPFGGTDTQYF